These 8 T cell receptor beta chains came from one sample sequenced in a study of T cell repertoires in cytomegalovirus infection. TCRdb called the reads again in MiXCR, with one record for every CDR3 protein. This table holds almost 550,000 distinct CDR3 sequences, approximately 17% found once. The source material was CD8+ T cells from PBMCs. These receptors all stem from a human donor in good health (CMV status not recorded). Some clones in this sample may be carry-over from other donors' samples.

Ten or more counts support this clonotype. This rearrangement joins TRBV7-9 to TRBJ2-3; D tentatively reads TRBD1 or TRBD2 (5 bases each). The CDR3 totals 16 residues. In germline, CDR1 is SEHNR, CDR2 FQNEAQ (reference sequence). Trimming cost V 4 bases and J 6 bases, with 20 bases left between them. As DNA, the CDR3 is TGTGCCAGCAGCTCTGGGACGTTGGGGATAACCGATACGCAGTATTTT. Translated, it gives CASSSGTLGITDTQYF.

A single count supports this clonotype. The chain links TRBV28 to TRBJ2-6; TRBD2 is a possible D gene (5 bases). CDR1 and CDR2 (germline): MDHEN, SYDVKM. This CDR3 spans 18 amino acids. V was trimmed by 6 bases and J by 2 bases, leaving 20 bases between them. Here the CDR3 DNA reads TGTGCCAGCAGCCTCCGAGGGCCTCGTTGGACTGGGGCCAACGTCCTGACTTTC. Its translation is CASSLRGPRWTGANVLTF.

This clonotype was counted between two and nine times. V usage is TRBV19 and J usage is TRBJ1-5, with D uncertain. CDR3 size: 14 residues. Germline lookup yields CDR1 LNHDA and CDR2 SQIVND (reference sequence). V was cut by 7 bases and J by 1 base, with 11 bases left in between. The CDR3 bases are TGTGCCAGTATCGGGCCCCCCAGCAATCAGCCCCAGCATTTT. Encoded protein: CASIGPPSNQPQHF.

This clonotype was counted at least ten times. The V gene is TRBV7-8, the J gene TRBJ2-7; 7 bases agree with TRBD2. Germline CDR1 reads SGHVS; CDR2 reads FQNEAQ. Trimming removed 4 bases from V and 4 bases from J; junction bases left unmatched: 10. The length of the CDR3 is 15 residues. CDR3 residues: CASSSGGGRLYEQYF. CDR3 coding DNA: TGTGCCAGCAGCTCGGGGGGTGGCAGGCTTTACGAGCAGTACTTC.

This clonotype came up many times. The V gene is TRBV19, the J gene TRBJ1-2; D is uncertain. Deletions cut 1 base from V and 2 bases from J, with 14 bases between. Germline assignment: CDR1 LNHDA and CDR2 SQIVND (reference sequence). This CDR3 has 16 residues. Here the CDR3 reads CASSIVLLTRNYGYTF. The CDR3 DNA reads as TGTGCCAGTAGTATAGTGTTGCTTACTCGGAACTATGGCTACACCTTC.

CDR3 sequence: CASSQEPLEEQFF. CDR3 bases: TGTGCCAGCAGCCAAGAACCGTTAGAGGAGCAGTTCTTC. The V and J genes are TRBV4-2 and TRBJ2-1; D is undetermined. The CDR3 is 13 residues long. V lost 0 bases, J lost 10 bases, and 10 bases lay in between. Germline assignment: CDR1 LGHNA and CDR2 YNFKEQ.

This clonotype came up many times. This rearrangement joins TRBV2 to TRBJ1-3, with D tentatively TRBD1 (5 bases). The CDR3 consists of 16 residues. The V end was cut by 2 bases, the J end by 0 bases, with 11 bases between. Germline V gene data show CDR1 as SNHLY and CDR2 as FYNNEI. The CDR3 bases are TGTGCCAGCAGTGAAAAGGAGGGGCACTCTGGAAACACCATATATTTT. It is translated as CASSEKEGHSGNTIYF.

There are many counts of this clonotype. The V gene is TRBV2, the J gene TRBJ1-2; D remains unclear. V gave up 3 bases and J gave up 8 bases, with 19 bases separating them. Looked up from germline, CDR1 is SNHLY and CDR2 is FYNNEI. The CDR3 has 15 amino acids. Here the CDR3 DNA reads TGTGCCAGCAGTGAGACCGCCAGTCTCGCTCCCGGCTACACCTTC. It translates to CASSETASLAPGYTF.